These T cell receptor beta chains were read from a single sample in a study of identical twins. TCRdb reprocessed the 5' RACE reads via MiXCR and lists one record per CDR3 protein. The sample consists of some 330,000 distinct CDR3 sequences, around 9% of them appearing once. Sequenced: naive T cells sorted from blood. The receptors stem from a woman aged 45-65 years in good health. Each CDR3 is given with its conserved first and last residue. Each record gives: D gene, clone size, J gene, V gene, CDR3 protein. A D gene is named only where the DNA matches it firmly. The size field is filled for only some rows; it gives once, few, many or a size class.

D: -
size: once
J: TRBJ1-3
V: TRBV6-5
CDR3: CASRLELSGNTIYF

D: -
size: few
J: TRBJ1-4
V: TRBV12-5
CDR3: CASGSPGRTNEKLFF

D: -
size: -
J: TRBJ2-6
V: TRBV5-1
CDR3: CASSRWRGLGSGANVLTF

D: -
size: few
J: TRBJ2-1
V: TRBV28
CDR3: CASSESRDSVYNEQFF

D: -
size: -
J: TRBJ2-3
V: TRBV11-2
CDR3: CASSSSPDTQYF

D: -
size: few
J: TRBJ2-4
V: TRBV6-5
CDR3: CASEGKAGGDIQYF

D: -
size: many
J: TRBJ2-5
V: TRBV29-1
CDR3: CSVEGGETQYF

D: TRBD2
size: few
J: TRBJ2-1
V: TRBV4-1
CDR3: CASSPPGLAGGLIYEQFF

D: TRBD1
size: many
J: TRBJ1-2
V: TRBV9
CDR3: CASSATGTGDGYTF

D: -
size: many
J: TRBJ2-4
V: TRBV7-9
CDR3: CASSPGGHTLAKNIQYF

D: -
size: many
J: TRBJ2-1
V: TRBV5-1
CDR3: CASSLGARGSYNEQFF

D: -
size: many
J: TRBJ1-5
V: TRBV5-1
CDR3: CASSLGPQEKQPQHF

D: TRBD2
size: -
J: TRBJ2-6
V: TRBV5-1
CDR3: CASSSGLAGDSGANVLTF

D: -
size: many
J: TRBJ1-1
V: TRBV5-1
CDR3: CASSPGNMNTEAFF

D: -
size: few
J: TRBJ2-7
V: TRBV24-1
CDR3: CATSDGDEQYF

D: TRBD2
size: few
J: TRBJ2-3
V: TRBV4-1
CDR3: CASSPTRGLVGDTQYF

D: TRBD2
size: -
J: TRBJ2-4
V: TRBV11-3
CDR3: CASSFRGSGKDKNIQYF

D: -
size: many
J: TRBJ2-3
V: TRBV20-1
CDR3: CSAQDSGPADTQYF

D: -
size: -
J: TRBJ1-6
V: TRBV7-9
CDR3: CASSQEGTLASLHF

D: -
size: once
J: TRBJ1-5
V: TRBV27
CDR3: CASMGFNSNQPQHF

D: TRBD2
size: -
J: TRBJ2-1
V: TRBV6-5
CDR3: CASYPSGLAGDYEQFF

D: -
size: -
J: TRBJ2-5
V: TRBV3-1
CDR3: CASSPSISQETQYF

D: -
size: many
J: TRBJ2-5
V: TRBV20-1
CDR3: CSARGGETQYF

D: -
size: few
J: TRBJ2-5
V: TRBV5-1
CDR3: CASSLAQGYGETQYF

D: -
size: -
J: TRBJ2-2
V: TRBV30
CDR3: CAWSDNTGELFF

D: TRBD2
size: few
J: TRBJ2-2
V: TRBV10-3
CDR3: CAISGGPRGGLNTGELFF

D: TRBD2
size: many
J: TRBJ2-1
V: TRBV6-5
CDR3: CASGTGRTSHINEQFF

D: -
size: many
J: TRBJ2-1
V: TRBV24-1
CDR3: CATSADGYNEQFF

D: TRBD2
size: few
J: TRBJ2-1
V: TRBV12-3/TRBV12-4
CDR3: CASSLGPRTSGRANEQFF

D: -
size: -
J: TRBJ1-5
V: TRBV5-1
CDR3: CASSLFLGPNQPQHF

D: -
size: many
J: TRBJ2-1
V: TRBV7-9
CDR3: CASSSLRGSSYNEQFF

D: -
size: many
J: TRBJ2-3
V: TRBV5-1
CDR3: CASSLGSPGDTQYF

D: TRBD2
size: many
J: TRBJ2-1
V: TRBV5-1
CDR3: CASSLVGSGDYNEQFF

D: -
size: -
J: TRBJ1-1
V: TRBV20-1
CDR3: CSARDSNTEAFF

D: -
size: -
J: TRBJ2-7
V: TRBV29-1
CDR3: CSVVGRENYELYF

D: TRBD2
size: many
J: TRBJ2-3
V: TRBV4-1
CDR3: CASSPSRLARSTDTQYF

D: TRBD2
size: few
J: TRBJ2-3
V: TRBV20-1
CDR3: CSAMSGSITDTQYF

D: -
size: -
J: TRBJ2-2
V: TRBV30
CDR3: CAWSRASLPTGELFF

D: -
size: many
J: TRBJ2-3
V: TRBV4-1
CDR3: CASSQDQGPTSLPDTQYF

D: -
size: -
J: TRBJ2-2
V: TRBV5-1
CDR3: CASSLGLMPYTGELFF